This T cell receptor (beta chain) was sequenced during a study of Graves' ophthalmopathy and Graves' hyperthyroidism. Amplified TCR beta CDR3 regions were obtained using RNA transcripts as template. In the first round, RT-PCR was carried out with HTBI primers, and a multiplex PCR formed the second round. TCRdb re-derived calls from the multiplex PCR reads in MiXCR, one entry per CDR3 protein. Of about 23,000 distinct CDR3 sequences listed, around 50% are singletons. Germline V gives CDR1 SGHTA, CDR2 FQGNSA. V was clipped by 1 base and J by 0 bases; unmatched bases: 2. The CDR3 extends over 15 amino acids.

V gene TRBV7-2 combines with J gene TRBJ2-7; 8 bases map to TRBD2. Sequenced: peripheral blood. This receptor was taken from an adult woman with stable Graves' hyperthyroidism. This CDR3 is CASSLGGLASYEQYF. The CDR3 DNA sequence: TGTGCCAGCAGCTTAGGAGGACTAGCCTCCTACGAGCAGTACTTC.